The 26 T cell receptor beta chains below all came from one sample that was sequenced in a study of OX40 agonist ivuxolimab in advanced cancers. Sequencing used immunoSEQ multiplex PCR; TCRdb keeps in-frame clones, though not all of them. Among more than 65,000 clones listed, approximately 94% were seen once. Material: CD4+ or CD8+ T cells sorted from blood, obtained in a trial of the OX40 agonist ivuxolimab. These receptors all come from an adult with an advanced solid tumor such as melanoma, head and neck, liver or kidney cancer.

The V gene is TRBV9, the J gene TRBJ2-5; 7 positions match TRBD2. Germline loops: CDR1 SGDLS, CDR2 YYNGEE. The CDR3 is 13 amino acids. V shed 7 bases and J 0 bases; nucleotides not matched to a gene: 3. The CDR3 loop is CASGEGNQETQYF. CDR3 in DNA: TGTGCCAGCGGGGAGGGAAACCAAGAGACCCAGTACTTC.

This chain links TRBV27 with TRBJ2-3, with 11 bases fitting TRBD1. CDR1 is MNHEY and CDR2 is SMNVEV in the germline V gene (reference sequence). CDR3 size: 14 residues. V shed 7 bases and J 5 bases; nucleotides not matched to a gene: 5. The CDR3 coding sequence is TGTGCCAGCACCGGACAGGGGGCAGGAGATACGCAGTATTTT. It yields the protein CASTGQGAGDTQYF.

This clone was picked up one time. This rearrangement joins TRBV27 to TRBJ1-5, with D tentatively TRBD1 (5 bases). V was trimmed by 4 bases and J by 4 bases, leaving 14 bases between them. Germline V gene sequence: CDR1 MNHEY, CDR2 SMNVEV (reference sequence). The CDR3 is 15 residues long. The CDR3 nucleotides are TGTGCCAGCAGTTCCGATAGGGGTCCGAATCAGCCCCAGCATTTT. It encodes CASSSDRGPNQPQHF.

The chain joins TRBV29-1 to TRBJ1-1; D is perhaps TRBD1 (6 bases). There are 13 residues in the CDR3. The germline gives CDR1 SQVTM, CDR2 ANQGSEA. Deletions cut 3 bases from V and 4 bases from J, with 12 bases between. Here the CDR3 reads CSVDPQGSTEAFF. In DNA, the CDR3 is TGCAGCGTTGACCCACAGGGTAGCACTGAAGCTTTCTTT.

The CDR3 here is CANINPRDSGLPLYGYTF. The DNA of the CDR3 is TGTGCCAACATAAACCCCCGGGACAGCGGTCTGCCACTATATGGCTACACCTTC. This sequence joins TRBV6-4 and TRBJ1-2, with 7 positions matching TRBD1. CDR3 length equals 18 residues. Germline V gene lookup returns CDR1 MRHNA and CDR2 SNTAGT. Trimming cost V 10 bases and J 5 bases; bases outside gene matches: 25.

The rearrangement joins TRBV7-2 to TRBJ2-7; TRBD2 matches at 7 bases. This CDR3 comprises 16 residues. Per the germline V gene, CDR1 is SGHTA and CDR2 is FQGNSA. V gave up 5 bases and J gave up 4 bases; unmatched junction bases: 14. DNA of the CDR3: TGTGCCAGCAGCCTAACCTGGGGGGGGTATGGGTACGAGCAGTACTTC. This sequence encodes CASSLTWGGYGYEQYF. Full variable domain (rest looked up from reference TRBV7-2 and TRBJ2-7): GAGVSQSPSNKVTEKGKDVELRCDPISGHTALYWYRQSLGQGLEFLIYFQGNSAPDKSGLPSDRFSAERTGGSVSTLTIQRTQQEDSAVYLCASSLTWGGYGYEQYFGPGTRLTVT.

The gene calls are TRBV27 and TRBJ2-1, with D perhaps matching TRBD1 or TRBD2 (5 bases each). Germline assignment: CDR1 MNHEY and CDR2 SMNVEV (reference sequence). V was shortened by 2 bases and J by 4 bases, with 9 bases between the two germline ends. CDR3 length equals 14 residues. The chain's CDR3 is CASSLGTLYNEQFF. For the CDR3, the DNA is TGTGCCAGCAGTTTAGGGACGTTATACAATGAGCAGTTCTTC.

The CDR3 DNA follows: TGTGCCAGCAGCTTAGTTGGGTCGGGGAGGGCTCTTAACACCATATATTTT. This sequence encodes CASSLVGSGRALNTIYF. The chain couples TRBV7-2 to TRBJ1-3; D is unclear. This CDR3 comprises 17 residues. Trimming stripped 1 base from V and 7 bases from J, with 20 bases between. Germline V CDR1 and CDR2: SGHTA, FQGNSA.

The chain couples TRBV2 to TRBJ2-7, with TRBD1 matching over 11 bases. Germline CDR1 reads SNHLY; CDR2 reads FYNNEI. After removal of 4 bases from V and 5 bases from J, the junction contained 1 base not matched to a gene. The CDR3 is 13 residues long. The DNA for the CDR3 is TGTGCCAGCAGTGGGACAGGGGGCAACGAGCAGTACTTC. As protein: CASSGTGGNEQYF.

Comments on this clone: The identical CDR3 is also encoded by other nucleotide sequences in the sample. This chain joins TRBV6-5 and TRBJ2-2, with 7 nucleotides matching TRBD1. Germline-derived CDR1 and CDR2 are MNHEY and SVGAGI. V shed 3 bases and J 1 base; nucleotides not matched to a gene: 2. This CDR3 spans 15 amino acids. The chain's CDR3 is CASSYRTGNTGELFF. The CDR3 DNA follows: TGTGCCAGCAGTTATCGGACAGGGAACACCGGGGAGCTGTTTTTT.

The CDR3 reads CASSLTGTGVGEQYF. CDR3 sequence (DNA): TGTGCCAGTAGCCTGACCGGGACAGGGGTGGGAGAGCAGTACTTC. The rearrangement joins TRBV19 to TRBJ2-7; 10 nucleotides agree with TRBD1. After removal of 6 bases from V and 7 bases from J, the junction contained 12 bases not matched to a gene. This CDR3 is built from 15 residues. In germline, CDR1 is LNHDA, CDR2 SQIVND (reference sequence).

The CDR3 DNA follows: TGTGCCAGCAGTTTCCGGCCAGAGGGATACGAGCAGTACTTC. Protein product: CASSFRPEGYEQYF. The chain couples TRBV27 to TRBJ2-7; tentatively, D is TRBD2 (5 bases). Trimming removed 3 bases at V and 4 bases at J, with 13 bases between. The CDR3 covers 14 residues. CDR1 MNHEY and CDR2 SMNVEV come from the germline V gene (reference sequence).

V and J are TRBV4-3 and TRBJ1-3; D ambiguous. Looked up from germline, CDR1 is LGHNA and CDR2 is YSLEER. Trimming pared 1 base from V and 4 bases from J, leaving 5 bases between. This CDR3 region has 13 residues. The DNA of the CDR3 is TGCGCCAGCAGCCAAGGATCAGGAAACACCATATATTTT. It yields the protein CASSQGSGNTIYF.

The chain has TRBV10-3 and TRBJ1-3; 7 bases align to TRBD1. Trimming at V came to 7 bases and at J to 3 bases, leaving 12 bases not matched to a gene. Germline assignment: CDR1 ENHRY and CDR2 SYGVKD. The CDR3 totals 16 residues. CDR3 region: CAITSFEAGGGNTIYF. As DNA, the CDR3 is TGTGCCATCACTTCTTTCGAGGCAGGGGGTGGAAACACCATATATTTT.

The chain couples TRBV7-9 to TRBJ1-3, with TRBD1 as a possible D gene (6 bases). The germline CDR1 and CDR2 sequences are SEHNR and FQNEAQ (reference sequence). Trimming left V 7 bases short and J 0 bases short, with 13 bases between. The CDR3 is 15 amino acids. This CDR3 reads CASKIGQSSGNTIYF. The CDR3 region has the DNA TGTGCCAGCAAAATTGGACAGAGCTCTGGAAACACCATATATTTT.

The CDR3 sequence: CASSPGQGYYEQYF. The CDR3 DNA reads TGTGCCAGCAGCCCGGGACAGGGATACTACGAGCAGTACTTC. The chain is built from TRBV2 and TRBJ2-5, with TRBD1 identical over 9 bases. The assigned J gene may be wrong: the sequence end matches TRBJ2-7 better. Per germline, CDR1 SNHLY and CDR2 FYNNEI. The CDR3 spans 14 residues.

This chain uses TRBV15 with TRBJ2-7; 11 nucleotides match TRBD1. The CDR3 is 14 amino acids. Trimming removed 4 bases from V and 3 bases from J; junction bases left unmatched: 2. Germline V gene lookup returns CDR1 LNHNV and CDR2 YYDKDF (reference sequence). The CDR3 spells CATSTGQGGYEQYF. The CDR3 DNA reads as TGTGCCACCAGCACGGGACAGGGGGGCTACGAGCAGTACTTC.

The chain couples TRBV27 to TRBJ1-1, with D perhaps matching TRBD1 (5 bases). The V gene lost 1 base and the J gene lost 8 bases, with 11 bases spanning the gap. Germline loops: CDR1 MNHEY, CDR2 SMNVEV (reference sequence). The CDR3 is made up of 13 amino acids. The CDR3 DNA reads TGTGCCAGCAGTTTATGGACGGGGGGGGAAGCTTTCTTT. It specifies CASSLWTGGEAFF.

V is TRBV4-1 and J is TRBJ2-5; 15 nucleotides line up with TRBD2. V gave up 4 bases and J gave up 5 bases; unmatched junction bases: 8. CDR3 length: 17 residues. Germline-derived CDR1 and CDR2 are MGHRA and YSYEKL. CDR3 protein: CASSPTGLAGGRETQYF. As DNA, the CDR3 is TGCGCCAGCAGCCCCACTGGACTAGCGGGAGGGAGGGAGACCCAGTACTTC.

The rearrangement uses TRBV6-6 and TRBJ2-5; 12 bases map to TRBD2. V was clipped by 0 bases and J by 3 bases; unmatched bases: 2. Germline V lookup: CDR1 MNHNY, CDR2 SVGAGI (reference sequence). The CDR3 sequence is 16 residues long. Written as DNA, the CDR3 is TGTGCCAGCAGTTACTCTCGACTAGCGGGAGAAGAGACCCAGTACTTC. This gives the protein CASSYSRLAGEETQYF.

The chain has TRBV19 and TRBJ2-7; no definite D call. V was clipped by 6 bases and J by 2 bases, with 5 bases between them. CDR1 is LNHDA, CDR2 SQIVND, per germline (reference sequence). The CDR3 extends over 11 amino acids. CDR3 residues: CASRGTYEQYF. CDR3 nucleotides: TGTGCCAGTAGGGGAACCTACGAGCAGTACTTC.

The chain joins TRBV5-6 to TRBJ2-2; the D is unclear. Germline assignment: CDR1 SGHDT and CDR2 YYEEEE. V lost 0 bases and J lost 0, with 3 bases in between. This CDR3 spans 14 amino acids. The CDR3 region has the DNA TGTGCCAGCAGCTTGGGCCCGAACACCGGGGAGCTGTTTTTT. It is translated as CASSLGPNTGELFF.

J is TRBJ2-3 and V is TRBV9, with 11 bases identical to TRBD2. The CDR3 runs 14 residues. J lost 2 bases, V lost 5 bases, and 1 base had no gene match. Per germline, CDR1 SGDLS and CDR2 YYNGEE. CDR3 bases: TGTGCCAGCAGTAGCGGGGGGGACACAGATACGCAGTATTTT. It translates to CASSSGGDTDTQYF.

The chain couples TRBV7-9 to TRBJ1-2; 9 bases align to TRBD1. Germline-derived CDR1 and CDR2 are SEHNR and FQNEAQ (reference sequence). This CDR3 is built from 19 residues. With V trimmed by 0 bases and J by 5 bases, 16 bases remained unmatched. The CDR3 nucleotides are TGTGCCAGCAGCTTAGCGTCGGGGACAGGGAGATACTTGAAGTATGGCTACACCTTC. Residues: CASSLASGTGRYLKYGYTF.

The count of this clone is one. Here the CDR3 reads CASSPRDSQYEQYF. For the CDR3, the DNA is TGCGCCAGCAGCCCCCGGGACAGCCAGTACGAGCAGTACTTC. The chain combines TRBV4-1 with TRBJ2-5; TRBD1 matches 7 bases. Judging by the DNA end, TRBJ2-7 fits better; the J call may be wrong. This CDR3 contains 14 residues. The germline gives CDR1 MGHRA, CDR2 YSYEKL.

This chain joins TRBV11-2 and TRBJ1-2; TRBD1 matches 10 bases. V lost 5 bases and J lost 6; bases outside the gene matches: 9. The CDR3 contains 15 residues. Germline CDR1 is SGHAT and CDR2 is FQNNGV. The CDR3 region is CASSPMGQGNNGYTF. DNA for the CDR3: TGTGCCAGCAGCCCCATGGGACAGGGGAACAATGGCTACACCTTC.